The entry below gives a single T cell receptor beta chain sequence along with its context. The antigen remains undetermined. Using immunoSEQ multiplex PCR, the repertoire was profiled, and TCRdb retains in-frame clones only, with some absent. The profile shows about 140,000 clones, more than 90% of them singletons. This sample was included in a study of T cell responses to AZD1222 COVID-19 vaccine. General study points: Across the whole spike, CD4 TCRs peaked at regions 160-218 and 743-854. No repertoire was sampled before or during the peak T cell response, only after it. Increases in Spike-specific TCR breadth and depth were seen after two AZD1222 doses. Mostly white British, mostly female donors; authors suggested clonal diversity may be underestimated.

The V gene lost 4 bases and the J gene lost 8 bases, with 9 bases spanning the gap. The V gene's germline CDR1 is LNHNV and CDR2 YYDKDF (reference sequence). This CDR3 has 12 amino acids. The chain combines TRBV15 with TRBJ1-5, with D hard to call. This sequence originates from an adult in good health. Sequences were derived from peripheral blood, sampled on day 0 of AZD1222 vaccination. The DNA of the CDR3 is TGTGCCACCAGCACAAGCTGGGAGCCCCAGCATTTT. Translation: CATSTSWEPQHF.